Listed here is a single T cell receptor (beta chain). Its specificity is unknown. Trimming took 7 bases from V and 8 from J; bases not matched to a gene: 12. This CDR3 comprises 14 residues. Germline loops: CDR1 SNHLY, CDR2 FYNNEI. This specimen belongs to a study of OX40 agonist ivuxolimab in advanced cancers. On the study more broadly: 30% to 40% of patients had received prior checkpoint inhibitor therapy. Partial responses occurred in three patients (one hepatocellular carcinoma, two cutaneous melanoma).

Study-wide results and limits: The study found among the lowest clonal expansion in partial responders at 0.1-3.0 mg/kg.

Clones were read by immunoSEQ multiplex PCR, and TCRdb kept only the in-frame ones, dropping some. The sample holds around 80,000 clones, 70% to 85% seen once. The chain uses TRBV2 and TRBJ1-1, with TRBD1 identical over 8 bases. This material consisted of CD4+ or CD8+ T cells sorted from blood, taken in a trial of the OX40 agonist ivuxolimab. The clonotype was recovered from an adult with an advanced solid tumor such as melanoma, head and neck, liver or kidney cancer. The CDR3 reads CASNPRTGLGEAFF. The CDR3 bases are TGTGCCAGCAACCCCCGGACAGGGCTAGGCGAAGCTTTCTTT.